This TCR beta chain was profiled in a study of response to subunit inactivated influenza vaccine. Study findings and constraints: After each seasonal influenza vaccination, few new T cells are recruited, the authors suggested.

TCRdb passed the RT-PCR reads through MiXCR, listing each CDR3 protein once. The sample contains about 530,000 distinct CDR3 sequences, roughly 13% of which appear only once. This clonotype was seen ten or more times. The antigen is not known. The V and J ends lost 9 bases and 13 bases, in that order; junction bases with no gene match: 18. This CDR3 comprises 14 residues. Germline assignment: CDR1 SGHTA and CDR2 FQGTGA. The genes are TRBV7-3 and TRBJ2-1, with 7 bases aligning to TRBD1. The sample in question was PBMCs from blood, obtained about 40 days after vaccination. The clonotype comes from a man aged 50 to 59 who received an inactivated influenza vaccine. The CDR3 coding sequence is TGTGCCAGTACAAACCAACCCGGGACAGAGATACAGTTCTTC. Translating gives CASTNQPGTEIQFF.